One sample yielded the 10 T cell receptor beta chains listed below, sequenced in a study of CD8+ T cells in alopecia areata. Once RNA had been extracted, it was reverse transcribed into cDNA to act as the sequencing template. Sequenced by immunoSEQ multiplex PCR; TCRdb stores in-frame clones only, minus some. In the table there are under 250,000 clones, 56% of which are singletons. Sequencing used CD8+ T cells sorted from blood. The origin of the receptors is a human donor in good health.

The genes are TRBV20-1 and TRBJ1-2; D might be TRBD1 (5 bases). Trimming pared 6 bases from V and 6 bases from J, leaving 11 bases between. The CDR3 contains 11 residues. Germline lookup yields CDR1 DFQATT and CDR2 SNEGSKA (reference sequence). This chain's CDR3 is CSASGPDGYTF. The CDR3 DNA reads as TGCAGTGCATCGGGGCCGGATGGCTACACCTTC.

This chain uses TRBV27 with TRBJ2-7, with D possibly TRBD2 on 5 matching bases. Per germline, CDR1 MNHEY and CDR2 SMNVEV (reference sequence). Trimming removed 3 bases from V and 1 base from J, with 10 bases in between. The CDR3 totals 14 residues. CDR3 bases: TGTGCCAGCAGTTTGGGGAGATCGTCCTACGAGCAGTACTTC. This gives the protein CASSLGRSSYEQYF.

V is TRBV11-2 and J is TRBJ2-5; the D is unclear. In germline, CDR1 is SGHAT, CDR2 FQNNGV. The CDR3 covers 16 residues. V was shortened by 1 base and J by 4 bases, with 16 bases between the two germline ends. CDR3 loop: CASSLVAVTLVETQYF. The CDR3 nucleotides are TGTGCCAGCAGCTTAGTGGCGGTTACCCTGGTAGAGACCCAGTACTTC.

This chain joins TRBV27 and TRBJ2-6, with D uncertain. Per germline, CDR1 MNHEY and CDR2 SMNVEV (reference sequence). Trimming removed 2 bases at V and 0 bases at J, with 5 bases between. The CDR3 length is 15 residues. As DNA, the CDR3 is TGTGCCAGCAGTTTAGCCAGCTCTGGGGCCAACGTCCTGACTTTC. Encoded protein: CASSLASSGANVLTF.

This clone was recorded once. The rearrangement links TRBV27 to TRBJ1-1; 10 positions match TRBD1. The J segment lost 4 bases and the V segment lost 1 base, leaving 6 bases of the junction unmatched. Germline V gene sequence: CDR1 MNHEY, CDR2 SMNVEV (reference sequence). The CDR3 is 16 residues long. The DNA of the CDR3 is TGTGCCAGCAGTTTATTGCCGGGACAGGGGAGCACTGAAGCTTTCTTT. Protein: CASSLLPGQGSTEAFF.

CDR3 sequence (DNA): TGCAGCGTTGGTGGGGGTTTAGGGGGTCAGCCCCAGCATTTT. It specifies CSVGGGLGGQPQHF. This chain connects TRBV29-1 to TRBJ1-5; D perhaps matches TRBD1 (6 bases). The CDR3 loop spans 14 amino acids. Trimming removed 4 bases at V and 6 bases at J, with 16 bases between. Per germline, CDR1 SQVTM and CDR2 ANQGSEA.

The chain recombines TRBV7-9 with TRBJ2-1; D is perhaps TRBD2 (7 bases). The CDR3 length is 14 residues. V shed 5 bases and J shed 5 bases, with 13 bases lying between them. Germline V lookup: CDR1 SEHNR, CDR2 FQNEAQ (reference sequence). CDR3 amino acids: CASSRGGGDNEQFF. Here the CDR3 DNA reads TGTGCCAGCAGCCGAGGGGGAGGGGACAATGAGCAGTTCTTC. The entire variable domain, with the rest obtained from reference TRBV7-9 and TRBJ2-1, is as follows: DTGVSQNPRHKITKRGQNVTFRCDPISEHNRLYWYRQTLGQGPEFLTYFQNEAQLEKSRLLSDRFSAERPKGSFSTLEIQRTEQGDSAMYLCASSRGGGDNEQFFGPGTRLTVL.

The chain's CDR3 is CASSPDEGQPQHF. As DNA, the CDR3 is TGTGCCAGCAGCCCAGACGAGGGTCAGCCCCAGCATTTT. V usage is TRBV9 and J usage is TRBJ1-5; D remains unclear. The CDR3 sequence is 13 residues long. The ends were cut back, 4 bases at V and 6 bases at J, with 11 bases in the middle. Germline CDR1 reads SGDLS; CDR2 reads YYNGEE.

The chain recombines TRBV29-1 with TRBJ1-3; 7 nucleotides match TRBD1. Trimming removed 3 bases from V and 2 bases from J; junction bases left unmatched: 7. Looked up from germline, CDR1 is SQVTM and CDR2 is ANQGSEA. The CDR3 extends over 15 amino acids. The CDR3 sequence: CSVEKTGTTGNTIYF. The CDR3 DNA is TGCAGCGTTGAGAAGACAGGGACGACTGGAAACACCATATATTTT.

This clone was detected a few times. The chain couples TRBV27 to TRBJ2-7; D is unclear. The V end was cut by 1 base, the J end by 6 bases, with 19 bases between. The CDR3 covers 16 residues. Germline V gene data show CDR1 as MNHEY and CDR2 as SMNVEV (reference sequence). The CDR3 sequence: CASSLYPVTALAEQYF. CDR3 nucleotide sequence: TGTGCCAGCAGTTTATATCCCGTAACCGCCCTGGCCGAGCAGTACTTC.